Listed here are 5 T cell receptor beta chains from one sample, sequenced in a study of CD8 T cells in ankylosing spondylitis. TCRdb itself ran the 5' RACE reads through MiXCR, one entry per CDR3 protein. The sample consists of approximately 24,000 distinct CDR3 sequences, around 2.5% of them appearing once. The specimen sequenced was blood, either unsorted or a sorted T cell fraction (not recorded which). Source of these receptors: a female donor with ankylosing spondylitis or in good health (not recorded which).

This clonotype showed up many times. This chain joins TRBV9 and TRBJ1-2; D is unresolved. The V gene's germline CDR1 is SGDLS and CDR2 YYNGEE. Trimming removed 0 bases at V and 4 bases at J, with 13 bases between. The CDR3 totals 15 residues. The CDR3 here is CASSVGTESFYGYTF. The CDR3 DNA reads as TGTGCCAGCAGCGTAGGCACAGAATCTTTCTATGGCTACACCTTC.

There are many counts of this clonotype. This chain connects TRBV9 to TRBJ1-4; 8 nucleotides line up with TRBD1. The J segment lost 0 bases and the V segment lost 3 bases, leaving 4 bases of the junction unmatched. The CDR3 is made up of 16 amino acids. The germline V gene has CDR1 SGDLS and CDR2 YYNGEE. The CDR3 sequence is CASSADRGATNEKLFF. The DNA of the CDR3 is TGTGCCAGCAGCGCCGACAGGGGTGCAACTAATGAAAAACTGTTTTTT.

Within the sample, this clonotype is medium-sized. The chain has TRBV9 and TRBJ2-3; 12 nucleotides agree with TRBD2. V dropped 4 bases and J dropped 3; count of bases not matched to a gene: 6. This CDR3 spans 16 amino acids. Germline CDR1 reads SGDLS; CDR2 reads YYNGEE. The CDR3 here is CASSRLAGDLTDTQYF. CDR3 sequence (DNA): TGTGCCAGCAGCCGACTAGCGGGAGATTTGACAGATACGCAGTATTTT.

This chain connects TRBV5-6 to TRBJ1-5; D not resolved. Trimming took off 9 bases at V and 3 bases at J, with 25 bases between the two ends. The germline V gene encodes CDR1 SGHDT and CDR2 YYEEEE. The length of the CDR3 is 17 residues. The CDR3: CAMSPKLFTKNNQPQHF. As DNA, the CDR3 is TGTGCCATGAGCCCCAAGCTGTTCACCAAAAACAATCAGCCCCAGCATTTT.

Many counts were recorded for this clonotype. This chain joins TRBV9 and TRBJ2-2, with TRBD1 identical over 8 bases. Per the germline V gene, CDR1 is SGDLS and CDR2 is YYNGEE. V gave up 4 bases and J gave up 0 bases; unmatched junction bases: 5. The CDR3 is made up of 16 amino acids. CDR3 residues: CASSPTGAANTGELFF. Here the CDR3 DNA reads TGTGCCAGCAGCCCGACAGGGGCGGCGAACACCGGGGAGCTGTTTTTT. The full variable domain, in which reference TRBV9 and TRBJ2-2 provide the parts outside the CDR3, is DSGVTQTPKHLITATGQRVTLRCSPRSGDLSVYWYQQSLDQGLQFLIQYYNGEERAKGNILERFSAQQFPDLHSELNLSSLELGDSALYFCASSPTGAANTGELFFGEGSRLTVL.